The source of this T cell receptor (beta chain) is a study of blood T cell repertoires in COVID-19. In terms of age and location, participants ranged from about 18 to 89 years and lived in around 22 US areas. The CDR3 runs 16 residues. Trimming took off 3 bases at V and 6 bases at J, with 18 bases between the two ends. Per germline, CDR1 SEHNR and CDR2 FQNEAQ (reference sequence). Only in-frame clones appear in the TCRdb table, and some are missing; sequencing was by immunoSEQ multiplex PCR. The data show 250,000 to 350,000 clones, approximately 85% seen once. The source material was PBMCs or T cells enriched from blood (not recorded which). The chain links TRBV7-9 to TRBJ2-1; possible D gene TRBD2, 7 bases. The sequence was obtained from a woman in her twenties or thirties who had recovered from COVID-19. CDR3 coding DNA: TGTGCCAGCAGCTTTTATATGGCAGGGGAGGGCAATGAGCAGTTCTTC. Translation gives CASSFYMAGEGNEQFF.